This is a list of T cell receptor beta chains from one sample in a study of OX40 agonist ivuxolimab in advanced cancers. Repertoires were generated with immunoSEQ multiplex PCR, while TCRdb's copy carries only in-frame clones and drops some. The repertoire has about 45,000 clones, 65% to 85% of them found once; the top ten carry about 5.5%. The sample here was CD4+ or CD8+ T cells sorted from blood, taken in a trial of the OX40 agonist ivuxolimab. Receptors originate from an adult with an advanced solid tumor such as melanoma, head and neck, liver or kidney cancer. Both conserved end residues are part of each CDR3. The order of the fields is V gene, CDR3 length, clone size, J gene, D gene, CDR3 DNA, CDR3 protein. A D gene is named only where the DNA matches it firmly. Size is stated for part of the rows, as once, few or many counts, or as a class when the clone is expanded.

v_gene: TRBV7-2
len: 14
abundance: .
j_gene: TRBJ2-1
d_gene: .
CDR3nt: TGTGCCAGCAGCTTAGGCACAGCCTACAATGAGCAGTTCTTC
CDR3aa: CASSLGTAYNEQFF

v_gene: TRBV5-1
len: 14
abundance: .
j_gene: TRBJ2-2
d_gene: .
CDR3nt: TGCGCCAGCAGCTTAACAGCGAACACCGGGGAGCTGTTTTTT
CDR3aa: CASSLTANTGELFF

v_gene: TRBV19
len: 13
abundance: .
j_gene: TRBJ2-2
d_gene: .
CDR3nt: TGTGCCAGTAGTAATTTTCGCGCCGGGGAGCTGTTTTTT
CDR3aa: CASSNFRAGELFF

v_gene: TRBV18
len: 16
abundance: .
j_gene: TRBJ1-1
d_gene: .
CDR3nt: TGTGCCAGCTCACCCCGCACCGGGGGCGGAGAGAATGAAGCTTTCTTT
CDR3aa: CASSPRTGGGENEAFF

v_gene: TRBV19
len: 17
abundance: .
j_gene: TRBJ2-1
d_gene: TRBD2
CDR3nt: TGTGCCAGTAGTATGGATCCAAGAAGCGGGAGGGAAGATGAGCAGTTCTTC
CDR3aa: CASSMDPRSGREDEQFF

v_gene: TRBV4-1
len: 18
abundance: .
j_gene: TRBJ2-1
d_gene: .
CDR3nt: TGCGCCAGCAGCCCGCGGACCCGAGGGGGGACCTTATACAATGAGCAGTTCTTC
CDR3aa: CASSPRTRGGTLYNEQFF

v_gene: TRBV5-8
len: 16
abundance: .
j_gene: TRBJ1-1
d_gene: .
CDR3nt: TGTGCCAGCAGCGCGCCGGGCCACCTTCCCAACACTGAAGCTTTCTTT
CDR3aa: CASSAPGHLPNTEAFF

v_gene: TRBV10-2
len: 13
abundance: .
j_gene: TRBJ1-1
d_gene: TRBD1
CDR3nt: TGCGCCAGCAGTGACTACAGGGGTACTGAAGCTTTCTTT
CDR3aa: CASSDYRGTEAFF

v_gene: TRBV10-3
len: 14
abundance: few
j_gene: TRBJ2-7
d_gene: .
CDR3nt: TGTGCCATCAGTGAAGGAGGGTGGACCTACGAGCAGTACTTC
CDR3aa: CAISEGGWTYEQYF

v_gene: TRBV11-2
len: 15
abundance: .
j_gene: TRBJ2-1
d_gene: .
CDR3nt: TGTGCCAGCAGCTCCTCCGGCCAGAGAAGAAATGAGCAGTTCTTC
CDR3aa: CASSSSGQRRNEQFF

v_gene: TRBV19
len: 13
abundance: .
j_gene: TRBJ2-2
d_gene: .
CDR3nt: TGTGCCAGTAGTCAGGCAGGTGGCGGGGAGCTGTTTTTT
CDR3aa: CASSQAGGGELFF